One and the same sample provided the 27 T cell receptor beta chains below, sequenced in a study of blood T cell repertoires in COVID-19. Some clones are missing from TCRdb's copy, which holds only in-frame ones; the method was immunoSEQ multiplex PCR. The repertoire holds around 240,000 clones, around four fifths seen once, with under 2% in the top ten. The sequenced sample consisted of peripheral blood. The receptors here all came from a woman aged 80 or over with acute or convalescent COVID-19.

The V gene is TRBV20-1, the J gene TRBJ1-4; TRBD1 aligns across 9 bases. Germline-derived CDR1 and CDR2 are DFQATT and SNEGSKA (reference sequence). V lost 3 bases and J lost 6; bases outside the gene matches: 5. The CDR3 covers 14 residues. The CDR3 DNA reads TGCAGTGCTAGTACCCGGGACAGGGATGAAAAACTGTTTTTT. Encoded protein: CSASTRDRDEKLFF.

The chain uses TRBV4-2 and TRBJ2-3; D is perhaps TRBD1 (6 bases). V lost 2 bases, J lost 0 bases, and 15 bases lay in between. The CDR3 runs 17 residues. Germline V lookup: CDR1 LGHNA, CDR2 YNFKEQ. Here the CDR3 DNA reads TGTGCCAGCAGCCAACGCCCCGGGACAACTAGCACAGATACGCAGTATTTT. It is translated as CASSQRPGTTSTDTQYF.

This clone was observed a few times. The chain couples TRBV2 to TRBJ2-7, with 9 bases fitting TRBD1. This CDR3 is built from 14 residues. Germline V gene lookup returns CDR1 SNHLY and CDR2 FYNNEI. Trimming removed 11 bases from V and 0 bases from J; junction bases left unmatched: 8. The CDR3 coding sequence is TGTGCCGGAAAAGACAGGGGGTACTCCTACGAGCAGTACTTC. As protein: CAGKDRGYSYEQYF.

This chain uses TRBV9 with TRBJ1-4; weak D call: TRBD1 (6 bases). CDR1 is SGDLS and CDR2 is YYNGEE in the germline V gene. V was clipped by 3 bases and J by 7 bases, with 10 bases between them. The CDR3 extends over 13 amino acids. The CDR3 sequence is CASSGTEREKLFF. The CDR3 DNA reads TGTGCCAGCAGCGGGACAGAACGTGAAAAACTGTTTTTT.

Comments on this clone: Distinct nucleotide sequences in the sample also encode this CDR3. The V and J genes are TRBV5-1 and TRBJ2-1, with 7 nucleotides matching TRBD1. Looked up from germline, CDR1 is SGHRS and CDR2 is YFSETQ. The CDR3 spans 15 residues. V gave up 1 base and J gave up 3 bases; unmatched junction bases: 4. CDR3 sequence (DNA): TGCGCCAGCAGCTTGCCTAGGGACAGCTACAATGAGCAGTTCTTC. Protein product: CASSLPRDSYNEQFF.

The rearrangement links TRBV7-8 to TRBJ2-5, with 11 bases fitting TRBD1. The V segment lost 5 bases and the J segment 1 base; nucleotides outside the gene matches: 6. The germline V gene has CDR1 SGHVS and CDR2 FQNEAQ. The CDR3 is made up of 16 amino acids. The DNA for the CDR3 is TGTGCCAGCAGCGCCCTCGGGACAGGGGGCCAAGAGACCCAGTACTTC. It encodes CASSALGTGGQETQYF. The whole variable domain, remainder taken from reference TRBV7-8 and TRBJ2-5, is GAGVSQSPRYKVAKRGQDVALRCDPISGHVSLFWYQQALGQGPEFLTYFQNEAQLDKSGLPSDRFFAERPEGSVSTLKIQRTQQEDSAVYLCASSALGTGGQETQYFGPGTRLLVL.

This clone was detected a few times. The J gene is TRBJ1-1, the V gene TRBV6-6; 8 nucleotides agree with TRBD1. Trimming took 5 bases from V and 5 from J; bases not matched to a gene: 10. Per germline, CDR1 MNHNY and CDR2 SVGAGI (reference sequence). This CDR3 spans 15 amino acids. CDR3 sequence (DNA): TGTGCCAGCAGTCCATCCGGACAGGGAAGGACTGAAGCTTTCTTT. Protein sequence: CASSPSGQGRTEAFF.

CDR3 in amino acids: CASSLTSLVTDTQYF. DNA for the CDR3: TGTGCCAGCAGCTTGACTAGTCTCGTCACAGATACGCAGTATTTT. This chain uses TRBV7-2 with TRBJ2-3; D is perhaps TRBD2 (6 bases). This CDR3 has 15 residues. From germline, CDR1 is SGHTA and CDR2 FQGNSA. V lost 3 bases, J lost 2 bases, and 12 bases lay in between.

V gene TRBV2 combines with J gene TRBJ1-1, with 8 bases that match TRBD1. The germline V gene has CDR1 SNHLY and CDR2 FYNNEI. CDR3 length: 14 amino acids. V dropped 6 bases and J dropped 0; count of bases not matched to a gene: 3. The DNA for the CDR3 is TGTGCCAGCAGACTGGACAGGGTGAACACTGAAGCTTTCTTT. Amino acids: CASRLDRVNTEAFF.

The chain links TRBV4-3 to TRBJ2-7, with D possibly being TRBD2 (6 bases). The CDR3 sequence is 14 residues long. CDR1 is LGHNA and CDR2 is YSLEER in the germline V gene. V was trimmed by 1 base and J by 3 bases, leaving 10 bases between them. CDR3 coding DNA: TGCGCCAGCAGCCAAGCACTAGCAGACTACGAGCAGTACTTC. Protein sequence: CASSQALADYEQYF.

This clone has just a few counts. This chain uses TRBV3-1 (or the pseudogene TRBV3-2) with TRBJ1-2; 7 nucleotides align to TRBD1. Germline V gene data show CDR1 as LGHDT and CDR2 as YNNKEL (reference sequence). This CDR3 spans 15 amino acids. V lost 2 bases and J lost 4; bases outside the gene matches: 7. In nucleotides, the CDR3 is TGTGCCAGCAGCCAAATAACGGGACAGCCCTATGGCTACACCTTC. Its protein is CASSQITGQPYGYTF.

V gene TRBV5-4 combines with J gene TRBJ2-2; D perhaps matches TRBD2 (5 bases). CDR1 is SGHNT, CDR2 YYREEE, per germline (reference sequence). The CDR3 loop spans 15 amino acids. Trimming removed 3 bases at V and 3 bases at J, with 12 bases between. CDR3 in DNA: TGTGCCAGCAGCTCGGGAATAGACCACACCGGGGAGCTGTTTTTT. It specifies CASSSGIDHTGELFF.

This CDR3 reads CASSLGQGFQPQHF. CDR3 DNA: TGTGCCAGCAGCCTGGGACAGGGTTTTCAGCCCCAGCATTTT. The V call is TRBV7-6, the J call TRBJ1-5; 9 nucleotides align to TRBD1. The V gene's germline CDR1 is SGHVS and CDR2 FNYEAQ. CDR3 length: 14 amino acids. Losses at the gene ends were 5 bases for V and 6 bases for J; bases not matched to a gene: 5.

The V gene is TRBV7-2, the J gene TRBJ1-1, with D maybe TRBD1 (5 bases). Between the trimmed V and J ends, which lost 0 bases and 1 base, there was a span of 12 bases. Germline V lookup: CDR1 SGHTA, CDR2 FQGNSA. The CDR3 contains 16 residues. CDR3 loop: CASSLALRRGNTEAFF. CDR3 bases: TGTGCCAGCAGCTTAGCCTTAAGGAGGGGGAACACTGAAGCTTTCTTT.

The chain combines TRBV5-8 with TRBJ2-3; 11 bases align to TRBD1. The CDR3 is 16 residues long. The V gene end was trimmed by 2 bases and the J gene end by 5 bases; junction bases not matched to a gene: 7. Looked up from germline, CDR1 is SGHTS and CDR2 is YDEGEE. The CDR3 sequence: CASSLYGTGGRDTQYF. DNA of the CDR3: TGTGCCAGCAGCTTATACGGGACAGGGGGAAGAGATACGCAGTATTTT.

The chain uses TRBV7-3 and TRBJ2-7; TRBD2 matches 7 bases. Germline trimming cut 2 bases from V and 6 bases from J; bases unmatched to any gene: 7. This CDR3 spans 14 amino acids. CDR1 and CDR2 from the germline V gene are SGHTA and FQGTGA. CDR3 coding DNA: TGTGCCAGCAGCTTAGCGGGAGACATGGGCGAGCAGTACTTC. Translating gives CASSLAGDMGEQYF.

V gene TRBV11-2 combines with J gene TRBJ1-1; D remains ambiguous. Trimming took 4 bases from V and 1 from J, leaving 13 bases between them. From germline, CDR1 is SGHAT and CDR2 FQNNGV. This CDR3 comprises 15 residues. CDR3 sequence: CASSSTSGGNTEAFF. CDR3 coding DNA: TGTGCCAGCAGCTCCACTTCGGGAGGGAACACTGAAGCTTTCTTT. Drawing the rest from reference TRBV11-2 and TRBJ1-1, the complete variable domain is EAGVAQSPRYKIIEKRQSVAFWCNPISGHATLYWYQQILGQGPKLLIQFQNNGVVDDSQLPKDRFSAERLKGVDSTLKIQPAKLEDSAVYLCASSSTSGGNTEAFFGQGTRLTVV.

The chain combines TRBV24-1 with TRBJ2-1, with 11 bases aligning to TRBD2. The CDR3 has 15 residues. Germline V gene sequence: CDR1 KGHDR, CDR2 SFDVKD. The ends lost 6 bases at V and 6 bases at J; junction bases unmatched: 6. DNA of the CDR3: TGTGCCACCAGTCCTAGCGGGAGGTCTTTCAATGAGCAGTTCTTC. The encoded protein is CATSPSGRSFNEQFF.

This CDR3 reads CASSLIPGLEREQFF. For the CDR3, the DNA is TGTGCCAGCAGCCTAATCCCGGGACTAGAACGTGAGCAGTTCTTC. V usage is TRBV9 and J usage is TRBJ2-1; 8 bases line up with TRBD2. Germline CDR1 is SGDLS and CDR2 is YYNGEE. Germline trimming cut 4 bases from V and 9 bases from J; bases unmatched to any gene: 12. The length of the CDR3 is 15 residues. Full variable domain (outside the CDR3, taken from reference TRBV9 and TRBJ2-1): DSGVTQTPKHLITATGQRVTLRCSPRSGDLSVYWYQQSLDQGLQFLIQYYNGEERAKGNILERFSAQQFPDLHSELNLSSLELGDSALYFCASSLIPGLEREQFFGPGTRLTVL.

This chain links TRBV29-1 with TRBJ1-4; TRBD1 agrees at 10 bases. Germline V lookup: CDR1 SQVTM, CDR2 ANQGSEA. This CDR3 region has 15 residues. V trimming: 4 bases; J trimming: 5 bases; junction bases outside the gene matches: 7. The CDR3 DNA reads as TGCAGCGTTGGGGGACAGGGGCAGGGAAATGAAAAACTGTTTTTT. Protein product: CSVGGQGQGNEKLFF.

V gene TRBV7-3 combines with J gene TRBJ1-1; no clear D. The V end was cut by 5 bases, the J end by 3 bases, with 13 bases between. CDR3 length equals 14 residues. Germline V gene data show CDR1 as SGHTA and CDR2 as FQGTGA. The CDR3 nucleotides read TGTGCCAGCAGCCAGAGGGCGGCGGACACTGAAGCTTTCTTT. Its translation: CASSQRAADTEAFF.

The chain is built from TRBV5-1 and TRBJ2-1; 9 bases map to TRBD1. From germline, CDR1 is SGHRS and CDR2 YFSETQ. The CDR3 runs 19 residues. The J segment lost 0 bases and the V segment lost 5 bases, leaving 15 bases of the junction unmatched. CDR3 residues: CASRPQGQGRASSYNEQFF. As DNA, the CDR3 is TGCGCCAGCAGGCCACAGGGACAGGGACGAGCTAGCTCCTACAATGAGCAGTTCTTC. Combining the CDR3 with reference TRBV5-1 and TRBJ2-1 gives the whole variable domain KAGVTQTPRYLIKTRGQQVTLSCSPISGHRSVSWYQQTPGQGLQFLFEYFSETQRNKGNFPGRFSGRQFSNSRSEMNVSTLELGDSALYLCASRPQGQGRASSYNEQFFGPGTRLTVL.

The chain carries TRBV5-1 and TRBJ2-1; 12 bases are a match to TRBD2. V lost 1 base and J lost 3; bases outside the gene matches: 8. The CDR3 extends over 18 amino acids. Germline loops: CDR1 SGHRS, CDR2 YFSETQ. CDR3 sequence (DNA): TGCGCCAGCAGCTTGACTAGCGGGAGGTTAGGGGGCTACAATGAGCAGTTCTTC. Its translation is CASSLTSGRLGGYNEQFF.

The CDR3 DNA reads TGTGCCAGTAGTATGGGACTAGCGGATCCCATGGAGACCCAGTACTTC. Translated: CASSMGLADPMETQYF. The V gene is TRBV19, the J gene TRBJ2-5; the match to TRBD2 covers 11 bases. CDR3 length equals 16 residues. V trimming: 3 bases; J trimming: 5 bases; junction bases outside the gene matches: 8. Germline CDR1 LNHDA, CDR2 SQIVND (reference sequence).

The CDR3 DNA reads TGTGCCAGCAGTTACGGGAGGAGCGTGGAGACCCAGTACTTC. It yields the protein CASSYGRSVETQYF. The rearrangement joins TRBV6-2 or TRBV6-3 to TRBJ2-5; TRBD2 is a possible D gene (6 bases). Germline V lookup: CDR1 MNHEY, CDR2 SVGEGT. Trimming took off 2 bases at V and 5 bases at J, with 12 bases between the two ends. The CDR3 has 14 residues.

The table lists this clone with a count of one. V and J are TRBV10-3 and TRBJ1-1; D is unclear. Trimming stripped 2 bases from V and 0 bases from J, with 7 bases between. Germline-derived CDR1 and CDR2 are ENHRY and SYGVKD. This CDR3 spans 14 amino acids. Here the CDR3 DNA reads TGTGCCATCAGTGAGGTCGGGTTGAACACTGAAGCTTTCTTT. Translated, it gives CAISEVGLNTEAFF.

The gene calls are TRBV14 and TRBJ2-3; D may be TRBD1 (5 bases). Germline V gene sequence: CDR1 SGHDN, CDR2 FVKESK. Trimming stripped 0 bases from V and 2 bases from J, with 12 bases between. The CDR3 contains 16 residues. CDR3: CASSQDGQGFTDTQYF. CDR3 in DNA: TGTGCCAGCAGCCAAGATGGGCAGGGATTCACAGATACGCAGTATTTT.